What follows are 3 T cell receptor beta chains derived from one specimen sequenced in a study of blood T cell repertoires in COVID-19 (dated by TCRdb to about 2020). The library was built by means of the immunoSEQ multiplex PCR assay. Drawn from immuneACCESS, this table holds only the in-frame rearrangements with V and J called that TCRdb kept. Clones are partly lost; checked studies trace under half to an unresolved V gene and leave the rest unexplained. In this sample the table shows approximately 220,000 clones, 84% of which occur a single time. The top ten clonotypes cover about 5.1% of the sample. Sequenced input: peripheral blood. These receptors came from a woman aged 60-70 years who had recovered from COVID-19.

The rearrangement joins TRBV6-5 to TRBJ2-7; TRBD1 is a possible D gene (5 bases). Germline V gene data show CDR1 as MNHEY and CDR2 as SVGAGI. The CDR3 covers 12 residues. V lost 2 bases and J 6 bases, leaving 8 bases between the germline ends. The CDR3 region has the DNA TGTGCCAGCAGTTACAGGGGAACCGAGCAGTACTTC. It is translated as CASSYRGTEQYF.

V is TRBV2 and J is TRBJ2-2; the D is unclear. CDR1 and CDR2 from the germline V gene are SNHLY and FYNNEI. Deletions cut 4 bases from V and 3 bases from J, with 9 bases between. The length of the CDR3 is 14 residues. As DNA, the CDR3 is TGTGCCAGCAGTGGAGAGAGCGACACCGGGGAGCTGTTTTTT. Translated, it gives CASSGESDTGELFF. Filled out from reference TRBV2 and TRBJ2-2, the complete variable domain reads EPEVTQTPSHQVTQMGQEVILRCVPISNHLYFYWYRQILGQKVEFLVSFYNNEISEKSEIFDDQFSVERPDGSNFTLKIRSTKLEDSAMYFCASSGESDTGELFFGEGSRLTVL.

In DNA, the CDR3 is TGTGCCAGTAGTATGACAGGGGACACTGAAGCTTTCTTT. Translated: CASSMTGDTEAFF. This rearrangement joins TRBV19 to TRBJ1-1; 8 bases agree with TRBD1. The CDR3 has 13 residues. Germline trimming cut 3 bases from V and 3 bases from J; bases unmatched to any gene: 0. Germline V gives CDR1 LNHDA, CDR2 SQIVND (reference sequence).